This TCR beta chain was observed in a study of cytomegalovirus exposure and HLA in healthy donors. Primers: 60 Vbeta forward and 13 Jbeta reverse. Here immunoSEQ multiplex PCR was the method, and the copy in TCRdb shows in-frame clones only, minus some. The sample gives more than 150,000 clones, 70% to 80% of which show up once; around 1.6% is in the top ten. The germline V and J ends were trimmed by 11 bases and 3 bases, with 13 bases remaining between them. The germline V gene encodes CDR1 SNHLY and CDR2 FYNNEI. The CDR3 extends over 12 amino acids. This clonotype originated in a girl under 18 in good health and CMV-seropositive. The chain combines TRBV2 with TRBJ1-1; D ambiguous. Material: PBMCs. DNA of the CDR3: TGTGCCCTGGCGGGGATGGACACTGAAGCTTTCTTT. Its protein product is CALAGMDTEAFF.